The source of this T cell receptor beta chain is a study of blood T cell repertoires in COVID-19. Study-wide background: From the United States, Italy and Spain came samples of acute and convalescent COVID-19.

This CDR3 spans 15 amino acids. Germline lookup yields CDR1 SGHTA and CDR2 FQGNSA. V dropped 6 bases and J dropped 0 bases, with 14 bases sitting between them. Sequencing used immunoSEQ multiplex PCR; TCRdb keeps in-frame clones, though not all of them. This table has 200,000 to 300,000 clones, around 88% appearing once. The study recruited people aged about 18 to 90 years across around 23 US areas. Clinical history as reported by participants underpinned cohort assignment. The receptor was isolated from a woman aged 40-49 years with acute COVID-19. The sequenced sample was PBMCs or T cells enriched from blood (not recorded which). The chain combines TRBV7-2 with TRBJ1-1; the D gene is possibly TRBD1 (5 bases). CDR3 nucleotides: TGTGCCAGCAGTAGAGGGAGGGGAATGAACACTGAAGCTTTCTTT. Protein sequence: CASSRGRGMNTEAFF.